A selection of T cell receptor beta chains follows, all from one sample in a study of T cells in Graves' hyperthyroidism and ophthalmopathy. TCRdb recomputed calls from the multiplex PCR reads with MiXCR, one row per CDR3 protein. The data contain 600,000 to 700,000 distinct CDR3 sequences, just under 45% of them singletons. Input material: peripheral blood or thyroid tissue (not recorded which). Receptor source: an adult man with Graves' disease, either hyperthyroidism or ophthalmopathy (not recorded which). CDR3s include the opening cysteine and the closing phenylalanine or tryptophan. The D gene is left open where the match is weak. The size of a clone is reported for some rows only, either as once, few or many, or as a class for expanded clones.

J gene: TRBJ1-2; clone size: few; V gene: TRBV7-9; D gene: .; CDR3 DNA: TGTGCCAGCAGCTTAGGCTTCGGAGTCCTCACCTTC; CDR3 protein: CASSLGFGVLTF
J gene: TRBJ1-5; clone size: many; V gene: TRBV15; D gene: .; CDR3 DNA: TGTGCCACCAGCAGAGTGGCGGGGGGCCAGCCCCAGCATTTT; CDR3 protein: CATSRVAGGQPQHF
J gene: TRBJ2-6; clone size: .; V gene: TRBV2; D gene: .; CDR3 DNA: TGTGCCAGCAGTGGGGTAGGGGGGTCCGGGGCCAACGTCCTGACTTTC; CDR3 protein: CASSGVGGSGANVLTF
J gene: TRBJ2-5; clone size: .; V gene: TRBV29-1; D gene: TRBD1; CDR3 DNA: TGCAGCGTTGGGACAGGGGAACAGCCCCAGTACTTC; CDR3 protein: CSVGTGEQPQYF
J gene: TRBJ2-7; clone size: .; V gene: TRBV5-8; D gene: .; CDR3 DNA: TGTGCCAGCAGCTTGGATGGGACGGGTTCCTACGAGCAGTACTTC; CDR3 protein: CASSLDGTGSYEQYF
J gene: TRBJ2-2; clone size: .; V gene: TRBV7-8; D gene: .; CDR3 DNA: TGTGCCAGCGGCCACCGTAGCCCCGGGGAGCTGTTTTTT; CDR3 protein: CASGHRSPGELFF
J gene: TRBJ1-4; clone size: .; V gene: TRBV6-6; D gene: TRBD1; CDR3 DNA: TGTGCCAGCAGTGGGACAGGGGATGAAAAACTGTTTTTT; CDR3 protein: CASSGTGDEKLFF
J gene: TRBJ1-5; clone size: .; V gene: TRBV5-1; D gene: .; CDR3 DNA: TGCGCCAGCAGCTGGGGAATGAATCAGCCCCAGCATTTT; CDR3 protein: CASSWGMNQPQHF
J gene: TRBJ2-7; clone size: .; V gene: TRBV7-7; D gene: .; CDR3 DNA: TGTGCTACCGACAACGGGGGCCAAGTCGAGCAGTACTTC; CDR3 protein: CATDNGGQVEQYF
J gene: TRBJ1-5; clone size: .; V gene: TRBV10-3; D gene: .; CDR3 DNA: TGTGCCGAGGGGGGGAGCAATCAGCCCCAGCATTTT; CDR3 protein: CAEGGSNQPQHF
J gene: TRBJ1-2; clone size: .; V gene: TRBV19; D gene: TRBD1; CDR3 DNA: TGTGCCAGTAGTATGCCAAACCTCAGACAGGGGCGCTATGGCTACACCTTC; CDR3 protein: CASSMPNLRQGRYGYTF
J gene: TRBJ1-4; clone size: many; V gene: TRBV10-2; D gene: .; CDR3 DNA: TGCGCCAGCAGTGGTCAGGCAGAAGCAACTAATGAAAAACTGTTTTTT; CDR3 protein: CASSGQAEATNEKLFF
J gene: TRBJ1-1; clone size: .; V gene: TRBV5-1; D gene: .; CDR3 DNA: TGCGCCAGCAGCTTGCGACAGTTACACACTGAAGCTTTCTTT; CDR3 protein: CASSLRQLHTEAFF
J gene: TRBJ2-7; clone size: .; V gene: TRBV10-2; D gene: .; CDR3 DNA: TGCGCCAGCAGTGAGAGTACAGGCTCTCCCTACGAGCAGTACTTC; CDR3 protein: CASSESTGSPYEQYF
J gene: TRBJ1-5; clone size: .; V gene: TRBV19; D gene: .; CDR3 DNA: TGTGCCAGTAGTGTCCAGGGCAAAGCGGGGCCCCAGCATTTT; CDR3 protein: CASSVQGKAGPQHF
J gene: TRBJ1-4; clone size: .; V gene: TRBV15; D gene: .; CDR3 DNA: TGTGCCACCAGCAGAGAGGCAGGGCTTAATGAAAAACTGTTTTTT; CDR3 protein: CATSREAGLNEKLFF
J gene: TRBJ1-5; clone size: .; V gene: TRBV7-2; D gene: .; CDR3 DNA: TGTGCCAGCAGCTCCTTAGGAGGGTTAGGTCAGCCCCAGCATTTT; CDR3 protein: CASSSLGGLGQPQHF
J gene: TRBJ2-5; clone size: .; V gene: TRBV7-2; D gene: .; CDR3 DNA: TGTGCCAGCAGCCGACTAACTAGAGGGTCCCGTCAGTACTTC; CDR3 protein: CASSRLTRGSRQYF
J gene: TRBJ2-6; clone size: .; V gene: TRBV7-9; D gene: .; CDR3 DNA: TGTGCCAGCACCCTAGCTATCGGGGCCAACGTCCTGACTTTC; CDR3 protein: CASTLAIGANVLTF
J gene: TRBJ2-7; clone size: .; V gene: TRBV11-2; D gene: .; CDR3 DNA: TGTGCCAGCAGCTTAGAGGCCGGAGACTACGAGCAGTACTTC; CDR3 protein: CASSLEAGDYEQYF
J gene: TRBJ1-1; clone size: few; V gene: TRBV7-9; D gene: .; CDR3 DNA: TGTGCCAGCAGCTACGGGGGGGAAACTGAAGCTTTCTTT; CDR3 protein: CASSYGGETEAFF
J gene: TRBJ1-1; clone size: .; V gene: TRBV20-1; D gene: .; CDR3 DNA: TGCAGTGCTCGGAGGGGCGAGGGGAACACTGAAGCTTTCTTT; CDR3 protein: CSARRGEGNTEAFF
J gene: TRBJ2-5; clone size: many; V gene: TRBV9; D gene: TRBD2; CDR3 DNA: TGTGCCAGCAGCCCACCTTGGACTAGCGGTCAAGAGACCCAGTACTTC; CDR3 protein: CASSPPWTSGQETQYF
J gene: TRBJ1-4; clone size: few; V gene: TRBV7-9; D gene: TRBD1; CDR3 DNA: TGTGCCAGCAGCTTAGCCGCGGGACAGTCCTTTAATGAAAAACTGTTTTTT; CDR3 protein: CASSLAAGQSFNEKLFF
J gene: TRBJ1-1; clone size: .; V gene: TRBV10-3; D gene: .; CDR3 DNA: TGTGCCATCAGGGGGCGCGGGAACACTGAAGCTTTCTTT; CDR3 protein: CAIRGRGNTEAFF
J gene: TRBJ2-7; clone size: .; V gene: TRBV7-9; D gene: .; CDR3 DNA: TGCGCCAGCAGCCAAGGAGTTAGCAATCAGCCCCAGCAGTACTTC; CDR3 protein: CASSQGVSNQPQQYF
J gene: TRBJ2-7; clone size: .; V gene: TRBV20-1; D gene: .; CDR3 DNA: TGCAGTGCTAGCTCGTCCCTCAGCGGCTACGAGCAGTACTTC; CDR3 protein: CSASSSLSGYEQYF
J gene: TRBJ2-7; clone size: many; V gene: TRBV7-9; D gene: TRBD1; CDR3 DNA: TGTGCCAGCAGTACCACCGGGACAGATTACGAGCAGTACTTC; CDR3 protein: CASSTTGTDYEQYF
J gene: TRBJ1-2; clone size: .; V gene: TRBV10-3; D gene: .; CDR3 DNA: TGTGCCATCAGTGATGAACAGGGCTACACCTTC; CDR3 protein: CAISDEQGYTF